The count of the clone carrying this T cell receptor beta chain is one. This sample is part of a study of blood T cell repertoires in COVID-19. As for the study in general: Samples representing acute and convalescent COVID-19 were sourced from the United States, Italy and Spain. T cells, B-cell-depleted T cells, or PBMCs provided the cDNA or gDNA that served as material.

The data were produced by immunoSEQ multiplex PCR, yet TCRdb's version contains in-frame clones alone and is incomplete. The repertoire holds approximately 250,000 clones, with roughly 86% as singletons. Patients from Seattle were sampled longitudinally, starting during active infection. J gave up 5 bases and V 5 bases, and 9 bases lay outside the gene matches. This CDR3 has 18 amino acids. The germline gives CDR1 LNHDA, CDR2 SQIVND (reference sequence). The chain joins TRBV19 to TRBJ2-2, with 15 bases fitting TRBD2. The source is a woman aged 55-70 years with COVID-19, enrolled during active disease. Sequencing input: peripheral blood. This chain's CDR3 is CASSEGLAGGPGTGELFF. The CDR3 region has the DNA TGTGCCAGTAGTGAAGGACTAGCGGGAGGGCCGGGAACCGGGGAGCTGTTTTTT.